This T cell receptor (beta chain) was found in a study of T cells of healthy individuals. This clonotype occurred many times. V trimming: 4 bases; J trimming: 2 bases; junction bases outside the gene matches: 3. CDR1 is SGDLS and CDR2 is YYNGEE in the germline V gene. This CDR3 has 14 amino acids. Using its own MiXCR run on the 5' RACE reads, TCRdb lists one record per CDR3 protein. The sample holds about 100,000 distinct CDR3 sequences; under 20% are singletons and the top ten take roughly 6.1%. The rearrangement uses TRBV9 and TRBJ2-7, with 10 bases identical to TRBD1. This TCR derives from a human donor in good health. The CDR3, as DNA: TGTGCCAGCAGCCCCGGACAGGGGGCCTACGAGCAGTACTTC. It translates to CASSPGQGAYEQYF.